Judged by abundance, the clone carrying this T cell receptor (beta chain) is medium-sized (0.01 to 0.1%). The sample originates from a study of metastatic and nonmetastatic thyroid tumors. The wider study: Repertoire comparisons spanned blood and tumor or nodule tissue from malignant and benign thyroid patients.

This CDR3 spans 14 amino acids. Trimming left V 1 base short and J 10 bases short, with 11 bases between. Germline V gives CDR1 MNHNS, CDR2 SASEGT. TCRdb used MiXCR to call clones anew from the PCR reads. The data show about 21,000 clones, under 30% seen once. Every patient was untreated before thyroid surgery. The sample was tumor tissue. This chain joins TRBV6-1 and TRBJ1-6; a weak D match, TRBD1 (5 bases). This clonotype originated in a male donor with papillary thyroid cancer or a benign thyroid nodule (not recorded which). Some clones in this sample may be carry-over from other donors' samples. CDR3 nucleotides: TGTGCCAGCAGTGAAGAGGAAGGGGTGTCACCCCTCCACTTT. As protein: CASSEEEGVSPLHF.